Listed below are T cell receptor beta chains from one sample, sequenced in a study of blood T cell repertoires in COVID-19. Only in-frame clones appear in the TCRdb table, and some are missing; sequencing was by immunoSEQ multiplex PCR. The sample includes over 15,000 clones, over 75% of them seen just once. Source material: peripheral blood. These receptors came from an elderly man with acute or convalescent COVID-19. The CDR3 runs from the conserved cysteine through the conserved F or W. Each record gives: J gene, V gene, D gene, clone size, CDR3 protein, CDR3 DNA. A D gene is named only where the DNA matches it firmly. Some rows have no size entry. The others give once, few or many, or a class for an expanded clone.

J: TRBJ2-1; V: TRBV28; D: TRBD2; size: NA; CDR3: CASSLRGGGTYNEQFF; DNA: TGTGCCAGCAGTCTCCGGGGCGGGGGAACATACAATGAGCAGTTCTTC
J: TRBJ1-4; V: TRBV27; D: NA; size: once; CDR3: CASSLAGTNEKLFF; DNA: TGTGCCAGCAGTCTGGCAGGGACTAATGAAAAACTGTTTTTT
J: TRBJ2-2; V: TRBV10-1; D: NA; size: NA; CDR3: CASSDGVGEGAGELFF; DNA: TGCGCCAGCAGTGATGGAGTGGGGGAGGGGGCCGGGGAGCTGTTTTTT
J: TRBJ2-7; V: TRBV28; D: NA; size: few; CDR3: CGGGRQYEQYF; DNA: TGTGGGGGGGGCAGGCAGTACGAGCAGTACTTC
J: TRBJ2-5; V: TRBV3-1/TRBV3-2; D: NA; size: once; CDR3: CASSARGPETQYF; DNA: TGTGCCAGCAGTGCCCGGGGTCCCGAGACCCAGTACTTC
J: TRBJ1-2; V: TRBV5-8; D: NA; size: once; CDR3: CASRRFPRGGSGYTF; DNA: TGTGCCAGCAGACGGTTTCCTCGGGGGGGATCTGGCTACACCTTC
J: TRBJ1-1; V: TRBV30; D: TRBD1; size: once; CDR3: CAWSVGTGSPTTNTEAFF; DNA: TGTGCCTGGAGCGTGGGGACAGGGTCCCCCACAACCAACACTGAAGCTTTCTTT
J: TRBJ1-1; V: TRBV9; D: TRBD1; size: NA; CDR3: CASSVVPRGQDTEAFF; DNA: TGTGCCAGCAGCGTAGTACCCAGGGGGCAGGACACTGAAGCTTTCTTT
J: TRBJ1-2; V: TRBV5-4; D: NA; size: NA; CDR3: CASSLQEGYQGYTF; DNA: TGTGCCAGCAGCCTGCAGGAGGGGTACCAGGGCTACACCTTC
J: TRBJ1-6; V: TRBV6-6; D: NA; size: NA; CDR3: CASKREGYEPLHF; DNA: TGTGCCAGCAAGCGGGAGGGCTACGAACCCCTCCACTTT
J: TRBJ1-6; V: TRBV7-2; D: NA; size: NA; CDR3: CASSFKGGGGSPLHF; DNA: TGTGCCAGCAGCTTCAAAGGGGGGGGCGGTTCACCCCTCCACTTT
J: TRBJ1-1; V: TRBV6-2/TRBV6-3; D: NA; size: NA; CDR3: CASSIFGGPASEAFF; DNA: TGTGCCAGCAGTATTTTCGGGGGGCCCGCCTCTGAAGCTTTCTTT
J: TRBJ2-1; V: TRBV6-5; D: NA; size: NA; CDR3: CASSYFRAGSHNEQFF; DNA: TGTGCCAGCAGTTACTTCCGCGCGGGGTCCCACAATGAGCAGTTCTTC
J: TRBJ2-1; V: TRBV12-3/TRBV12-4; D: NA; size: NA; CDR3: CASSFRQTNEQFF; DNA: TGTGCCAGCAGTTTCCGACAGACCAATGAGCAGTTCTTC
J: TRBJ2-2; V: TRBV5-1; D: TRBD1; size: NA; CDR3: CASSASGRTGGTGELFF; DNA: TGCGCCAGCAGCGCCTCGGGGCGGACAGGGGGCACCGGGGAGCTGTTTTTT
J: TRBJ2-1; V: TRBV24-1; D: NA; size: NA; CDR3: CATSDFRTVNNEQFF; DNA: TGTGCCACCAGTGATTTTCGGACAGTTAACAATGAGCAGTTCTTC
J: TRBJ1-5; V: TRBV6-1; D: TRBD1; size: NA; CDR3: CASSENRGRVQPQHF; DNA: TGTGCCAGCAGTGAAAACAGGGGGCGCGTGCAGCCCCAGCATTTT
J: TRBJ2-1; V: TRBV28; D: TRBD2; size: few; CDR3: CASSFSTSGNNEQFF; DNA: TGTGCCAGCAGTTTCTCGACTAGCGGAAACAATGAGCAGTTCTTC
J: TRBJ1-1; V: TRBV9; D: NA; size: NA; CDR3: CASSVLEGTEAFF; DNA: TGTGCCAGCAGCGTTTTAGAGGGTACTGAAGCTTTCTTT
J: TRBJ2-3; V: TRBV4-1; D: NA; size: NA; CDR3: CASSQGATSTDTQYF; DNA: TGCGCCAGCAGCCAAGGGGCCACTAGCACAGATACGCAGTATTTT
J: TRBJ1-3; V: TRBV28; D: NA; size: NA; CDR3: CASSPPGPGGTIYF; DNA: TGTGCCAGCAGCCCGCCGGGTCCGGGGGGCACCATATATTTT
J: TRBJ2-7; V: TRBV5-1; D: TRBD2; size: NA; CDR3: CASRMTSAGHYEQYF; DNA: TGCGCCAGCAGAATGACTAGCGCGGGCCACTACGAGCAGTACTTC
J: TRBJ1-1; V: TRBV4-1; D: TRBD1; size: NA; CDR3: CASNDRGLVGTEAFF; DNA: TGCGCCAGCAACGACAGGGGGCTCGTGGGCACTGAAGCTTTCTTT
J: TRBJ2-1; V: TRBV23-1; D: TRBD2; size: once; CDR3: CASSQSAPLGAGGHKKPYNEQFF; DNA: TGCGCCAGCAGTCAATCCGCCCCGCTTGGAGCGGGGGGTCATAAGAAGCCCTACAATGAGCAGTTCTTC
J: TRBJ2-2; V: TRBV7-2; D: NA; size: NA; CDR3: CASSPQGRTGELFF; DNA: TGTGCCAGCAGCCCCCAGGGGCGAACCGGGGAGCTGTTTTTT
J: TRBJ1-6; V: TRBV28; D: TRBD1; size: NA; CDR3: CASTSQGAGSPLHF; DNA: TGTGCCAGCACCTCACAGGGGGCGGGATCACCCCTCCACTTT
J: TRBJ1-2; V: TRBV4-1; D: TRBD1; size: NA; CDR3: CASSQEPPDREGYTF; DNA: TGCGCCAGCAGCCAAGAGCCCCCAGACAGGGAGGGCTACACCTTC
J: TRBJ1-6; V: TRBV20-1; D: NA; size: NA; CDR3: CSASRPRRSSYNSPLHF; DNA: TGCAGTGCTAGTCGACCGAGGCGGAGCTCCTATAATTCACCCCTCCACTTT
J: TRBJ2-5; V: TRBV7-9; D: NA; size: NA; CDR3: CASRLQERTAETQYF; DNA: TGTGCCAGCCGATTACAAGAAAGGACAGCAGAGACCCAGTACTTC
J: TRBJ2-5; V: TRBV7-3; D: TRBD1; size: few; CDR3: CASSLTGFGETQYF; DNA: TGTGCCAGCAGCCTGACAGGGTTCGGTGAGACCCAGTACTTC
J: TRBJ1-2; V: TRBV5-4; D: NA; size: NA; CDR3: CASSPPGTPYGYTF; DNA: TGTGCCAGCAGCCCGCCCGGGACACCTTATGGCTACACCTTC
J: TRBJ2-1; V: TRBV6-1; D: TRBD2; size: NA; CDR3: CASSEEAGDYNEQFF; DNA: TGTGCCAGCAGTGAAGAGGCGGGGGACTACAATGAGCAGTTCTTC
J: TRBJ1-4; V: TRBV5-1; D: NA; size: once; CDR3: CASSQTGFNEKLFF; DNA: TGCGCCAGCAGCCAAACAGGGTTTAATGAAAAACTGTTTTTT
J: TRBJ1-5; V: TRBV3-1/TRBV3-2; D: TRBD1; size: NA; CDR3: CASSPPRAGQGKSSNQPQHF; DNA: TGTGCCAGCAGCCCCCCCAGGGCGGGACAGGGTAAAAGTAGCAATCAGCCCCAGCATTTT
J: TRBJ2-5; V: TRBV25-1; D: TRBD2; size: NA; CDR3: CASSVRRGDGVQETQYF; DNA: TGTGCCAGCAGTGTTCGACGGGGGGATGGAGTCCAAGAGACCCAGTACTTC